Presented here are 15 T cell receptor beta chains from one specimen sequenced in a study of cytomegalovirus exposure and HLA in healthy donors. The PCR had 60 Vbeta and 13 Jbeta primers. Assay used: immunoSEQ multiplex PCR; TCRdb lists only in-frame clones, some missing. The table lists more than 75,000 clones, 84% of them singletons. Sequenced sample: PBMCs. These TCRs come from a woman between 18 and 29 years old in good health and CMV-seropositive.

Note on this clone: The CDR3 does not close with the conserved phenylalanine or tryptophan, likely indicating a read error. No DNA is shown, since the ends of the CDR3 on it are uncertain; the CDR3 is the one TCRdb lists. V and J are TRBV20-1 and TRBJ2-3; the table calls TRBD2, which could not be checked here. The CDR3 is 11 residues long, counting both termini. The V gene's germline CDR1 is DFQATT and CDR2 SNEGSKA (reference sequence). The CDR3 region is CSASQGGILPL.

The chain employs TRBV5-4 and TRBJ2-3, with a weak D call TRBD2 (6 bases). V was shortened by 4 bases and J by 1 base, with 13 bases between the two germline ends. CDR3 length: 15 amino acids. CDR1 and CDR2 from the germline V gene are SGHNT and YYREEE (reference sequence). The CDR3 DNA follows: TGTGCCAGCAGCAGCCGGAGGGAGGGCACAGATACGCAGTATTTT. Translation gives CASSSRREGTDTQYF.

Written as DNA, the CDR3 is TGTGCCAGCAGCTTAGCGGGGCCTGATATAGATACGCAGTATTTT. It is translated as CASSLAGPDIDTQYF. This chain links TRBV7-9 with TRBJ2-3; perhaps TRBD1 as D (5 bases). The CDR3 is 15 amino acids. V shed 0 bases and J shed 5 bases, with 12 bases lying between them. From germline, CDR1 is SEHNR and CDR2 FQNEAQ (reference sequence).

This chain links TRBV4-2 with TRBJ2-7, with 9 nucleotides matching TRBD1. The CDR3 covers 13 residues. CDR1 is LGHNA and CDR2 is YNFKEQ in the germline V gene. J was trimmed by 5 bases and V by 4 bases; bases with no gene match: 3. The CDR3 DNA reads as TGTGCCAGCAGCCCGGGACAGGGAAACGAGCAGTACTTC. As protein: CASSPGQGNEQYF.

CDR3 coding DNA: TGTGCCTGGAGTGTATCGAGCCACTACGAGCAGTACTTC. Its protein is CAWSVSSHYEQYF. The chain links TRBV30 to TRBJ2-7; D remains ambiguous. The V gene lost 0 bases and the J gene lost 3 bases, with 9 bases spanning the gap. Germline-derived CDR1 and CDR2 are GTSNPN and SVGIG (reference sequence). This CDR3 comprises 13 residues.

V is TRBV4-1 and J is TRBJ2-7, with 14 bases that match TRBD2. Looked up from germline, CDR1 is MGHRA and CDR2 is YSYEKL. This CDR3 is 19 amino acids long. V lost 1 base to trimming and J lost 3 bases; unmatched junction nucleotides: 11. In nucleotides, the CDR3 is TGCGCCAGCAGCCAAGTGTCCGGGACTAGCGGGAGAGTCAACTACGAGCAGTACTTC. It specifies CASSQVSGTSGRVNYEQYF.

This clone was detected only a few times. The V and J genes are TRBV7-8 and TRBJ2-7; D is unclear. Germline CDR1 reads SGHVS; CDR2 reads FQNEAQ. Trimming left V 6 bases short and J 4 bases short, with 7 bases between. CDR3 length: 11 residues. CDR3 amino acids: CASSPQYEQYF. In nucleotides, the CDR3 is TGTGCCAGCAGTCCCCAGTACGAGCAGTACTTC.

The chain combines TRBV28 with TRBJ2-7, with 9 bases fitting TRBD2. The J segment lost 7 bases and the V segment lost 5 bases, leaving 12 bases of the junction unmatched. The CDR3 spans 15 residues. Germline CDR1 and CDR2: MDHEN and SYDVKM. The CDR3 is CASSPGLAQGVEQYF. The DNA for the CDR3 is TGTGCCAGCAGTCCGGGACTAGCCCAGGGTGTTGAGCAGTACTTC.

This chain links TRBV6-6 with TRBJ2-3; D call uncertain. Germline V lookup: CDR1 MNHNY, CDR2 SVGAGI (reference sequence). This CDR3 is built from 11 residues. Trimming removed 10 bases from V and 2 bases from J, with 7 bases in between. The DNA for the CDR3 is TGTGCCACACGGGTCACAGATACGCAGTATTTT. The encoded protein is CATRVTDTQYF.

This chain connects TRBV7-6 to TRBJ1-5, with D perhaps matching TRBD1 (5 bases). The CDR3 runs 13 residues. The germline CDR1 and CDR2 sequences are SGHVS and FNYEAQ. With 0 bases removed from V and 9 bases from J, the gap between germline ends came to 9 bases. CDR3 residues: CASSLADGGPQHF. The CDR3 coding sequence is TGTGCCAGCAGCTTAGCGGACGGGGGGCCCCAGCATTTT.

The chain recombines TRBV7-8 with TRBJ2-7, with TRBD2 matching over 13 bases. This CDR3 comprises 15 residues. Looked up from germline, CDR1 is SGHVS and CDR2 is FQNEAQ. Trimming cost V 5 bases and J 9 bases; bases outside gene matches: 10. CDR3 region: CASSRGTSGNTGQYF. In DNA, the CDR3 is TGTGCCAGCAGCCGAGGGACTAGCGGGAATACTGGGCAGTACTTC.

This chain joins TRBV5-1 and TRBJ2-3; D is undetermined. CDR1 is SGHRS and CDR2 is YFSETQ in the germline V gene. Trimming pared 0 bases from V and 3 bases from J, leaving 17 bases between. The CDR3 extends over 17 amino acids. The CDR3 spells CASSLAEKTWFTDTQYF. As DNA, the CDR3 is TGCGCCAGCAGCTTGGCCGAAAAGACTTGGTTTACAGATACGCAGTATTTT.

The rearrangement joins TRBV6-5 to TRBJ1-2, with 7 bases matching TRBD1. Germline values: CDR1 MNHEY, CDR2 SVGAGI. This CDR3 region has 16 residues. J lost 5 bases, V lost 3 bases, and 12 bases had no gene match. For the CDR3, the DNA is TGTGCCAGCAGTTATGATTTGTCAGGGGGGTGGTATGGCTACACCTTC. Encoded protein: CASSYDLSGGWYGYTF.

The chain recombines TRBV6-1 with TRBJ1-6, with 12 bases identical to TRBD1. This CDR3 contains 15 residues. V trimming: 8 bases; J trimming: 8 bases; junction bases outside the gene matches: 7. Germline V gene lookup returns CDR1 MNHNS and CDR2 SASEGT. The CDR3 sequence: CASGGTGGVYSPLHF. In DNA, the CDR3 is TGTGCCAGCGGGGGGACAGGGGGCGTTTATTCACCCCTCCACTTT.

The CDR3 DNA is TGTGCCAGCAGTGAACGGGACAGGGACGGCCTCGGAGATACGCAGTATTTT. Its translation: CASSERDRDGLGDTQYF. V usage is TRBV25-1 and J usage is TRBJ2-3; TRBD1 agrees at 9 bases. The CDR3 extends over 17 amino acids. The germline V gene encodes CDR1 MGHDK and CDR2 SYGVNS. The J segment lost 5 bases and the V segment lost 2 bases, leaving 11 bases of the junction unmatched.